Listed below are T cell receptor beta chains from one sample, sequenced in a study of shared clonotypes between healthy human individuals. The data were produced by immunoSEQ multiplex PCR, yet TCRdb's version contains in-frame clones alone and is incomplete. Of some 2.4 million clones in the sample, 90% to 95% are singletons; the top ten hold about 0.34%. Sequenced input: naive CD4+ T cells from PBMCs. The receptors were sampled from a man aged 18-30 years in good health. Some clones in this sample may be carry-over from other donors' samples. CDR3s include the opening cysteine and the closing phenylalanine or tryptophan. The order of the fields is J gene, clone size, D gene, V gene, CDR3 protein, CDR3 DNA. The D gene is left open where the match is weak. Clone size is given for some rows only: seen once, a few or many times, or a class if the clone is expanded.

j_call: TRBJ2-5
clone_size: .
d_call: TRBD1
v_call: TRBV5-1
cdr3_aa: CASSSQGLQETQYF
cdr3_nt: TGCGCCAGCAGCTCACAGGGGCTCCAAGAGACCCAGTACTTC

j_call: TRBJ2-1
clone_size: .
d_call: .
v_call: TRBV7-8
cdr3_aa: CASSYFGQGGYNEQFF
cdr3_nt: TGTGCCAGCAGCTACTTTGGGCAGGGGGGTTACAATGAGCAGTTCTTC

j_call: TRBJ1-2
clone_size: .
d_call: .
v_call: TRBV7-8
cdr3_aa: CASSLGQGSYGYTF
cdr3_nt: TGTGCCAGCAGCTTAGGGCAGGGGAGCTATGGCTACACCTTC

j_call: TRBJ2-1
clone_size: .
d_call: .
v_call: TRBV6-6
cdr3_aa: CASKIWDTYNEQFF
cdr3_nt: TGTGCCAGCAAGATCTGGGACACATACAATGAGCAGTTCTTC

j_call: TRBJ2-7
clone_size: .
d_call: TRBD1
v_call: TRBV5-1
cdr3_aa: CASSATGGYEQYF
cdr3_nt: TGCGCCAGCAGCGCGACAGGGGGCTACGAGCAGTACTTC

j_call: TRBJ2-7
clone_size: once
d_call: .
v_call: TRBV5-1
cdr3_aa: CASSSNAGFNYEQYF
cdr3_nt: TGCGCCAGCAGCTCGAACGCAGGGTTTAATTACGAGCAGTACTTC

j_call: TRBJ1-6
clone_size: .
d_call: TRBD1
v_call: TRBV10-3
cdr3_aa: CAIRVDRDGSPLHF
cdr3_nt: TGTGCCATCAGGGTGGACAGGGACGGTTCACCCCTCCACTTT

j_call: TRBJ2-3
clone_size: .
d_call: TRBD1
v_call: TRBV10-2
cdr3_aa: CVPLHRQGASDTQYF
cdr3_nt: TGCGTCCCACTTCATCGACAGGGGGCTTCAGATACGCAGTATTTT

j_call: TRBJ2-7
clone_size: .
d_call: TRBD1
v_call: TRBV28
cdr3_aa: CASRRTGSYEQYF
cdr3_nt: TGTGCCAGCAGGCGGACAGGTTCCTACGAGCAGTACTTC

j_call: TRBJ1-2
clone_size: .
d_call: .
v_call: TRBV5-1
cdr3_aa: CASSLMWGSSYGYTF
cdr3_nt: TGCGCCAGCAGCTTGATGTGGGGATCGAGCTATGGCTACACCTTC

j_call: TRBJ2-1
clone_size: .
d_call: TRBD1
v_call: TRBV7-9
cdr3_aa: CASSILGQGGYNEQFF
cdr3_nt: TGTGCCAGCAGCATCCTGGGACAGGGAGGCTACAATGAGCAGTTCTTC

j_call: TRBJ2-1
clone_size: .
d_call: .
v_call: TRBV4-2
cdr3_aa: CASSPTQGGLSYNEQFF
cdr3_nt: TGTGCCAGCAGCCCGACCCAGGGGGGACTCTCCTACAATGAGCAGTTCTTC

j_call: TRBJ1-3
clone_size: .
d_call: .
v_call: TRBV9
cdr3_aa: CASSLGTGNTIYF
cdr3_nt: TGTGCCAGCAGCCTCGGCACCGGAAACACCATATATTTT

j_call: TRBJ2-2
clone_size: .
d_call: .
v_call: TRBV6-4
cdr3_aa: CASRAAGGGNTGELFF
cdr3_nt: TGTGCCAGCAGAGCCGCCGGAGGGGGGAACACCGGGGAGCTGTTTTTT

j_call: TRBJ2-7
clone_size: few
d_call: TRBD1
v_call: TRBV27
cdr3_aa: CASSLFGTGGAEQYF
cdr3_nt: TGTGCCAGCAGTTTATTCGGGACAGGGGGCGCTGAGCAGTACTTC

j_call: TRBJ1-3
clone_size: .
d_call: .
v_call: TRBV4-2
cdr3_aa: CASNDRDSSGNTIYF
cdr3_nt: TGTGCCAGCAATGATAGGGATAGCTCTGGAAACACCATATATTTT

j_call: TRBJ2-2
clone_size: .
d_call: .
v_call: TRBV6-5
cdr3_aa: CASSWDTGELFF
cdr3_nt: TGTGCCAGCAGTTGGGACACCGGGGAGCTGTTTTTT

j_call: TRBJ2-1
clone_size: .
d_call: TRBD2
v_call: TRBV7-7
cdr3_aa: CASSFIAGGSYNEQFF
cdr3_nt: TGTGCCAGCAGCTTTATAGCGGGAGGCTCCTACAATGAGCAGTTCTTC

j_call: TRBJ1-2
clone_size: .
d_call: TRBD1
v_call: TRBV27
cdr3_aa: CASSSRTGEVVYGYTF
cdr3_nt: TGTGCCAGCAGTTCTCGGACAGGGGAAGTAGTCTATGGCTACACCTTC

j_call: TRBJ2-6
clone_size: .
d_call: TRBD1
v_call: TRBV10-1
cdr3_aa: CASIVPPGQGPSGANVLTF
cdr3_nt: TGCGCCAGCATAGTCCCCCCGGGACAGGGCCCTTCTGGGGCCAACGTCCTGACTTTC

j_call: TRBJ2-7
clone_size: .
d_call: TRBD1
v_call: TRBV11-3
cdr3_aa: CASSSGGGEQYF
cdr3_nt: TGTGCCAGCAGCTCAGGGGGCGGTGAGCAGTACTTC

j_call: TRBJ1-1
clone_size: .
d_call: .
v_call: TRBV7-3
cdr3_aa: CASSWTPNTEAFF
cdr3_nt: TGTGCCAGCAGCTGGACACCGAACACTGAAGCTTTCTTT

j_call: TRBJ2-7
clone_size: .
d_call: TRBD1
v_call: TRBV6-5
cdr3_aa: CASRGTGDEQYF
cdr3_nt: TGTGCCAGCCGGGGGACAGGGGACGAGCAGTACTTC

j_call: TRBJ2-7
clone_size: .
d_call: .
v_call: TRBV7-2
cdr3_aa: CASSLLSLSYEQYF
cdr3_nt: TGTGCCAGCAGCTTATTGTCCCTCTCCTACGAGCAGTACTTC

j_call: TRBJ2-1
clone_size: .
d_call: TRBD1
v_call: TRBV6-5
cdr3_aa: CASSSQGPGGEQFF
cdr3_nt: TGTGCCAGCAGTTCACAGGGGCCAGGGGGTGAGCAGTTCTTC

j_call: TRBJ1-5
clone_size: .
d_call: TRBD1
v_call: TRBV10-3
cdr3_aa: CATQQTGPGSNQPQHF
cdr3_nt: TGTGCCACCCAACAGACAGGGCCCGGGAGCAATCAGCCCCAGCATTTT

j_call: TRBJ1-2
clone_size: .
d_call: TRBD1
v_call: TRBV28
cdr3_aa: CASSSGTGDHYGYTF
cdr3_nt: TGTGCCAGCAGTTCCGGGACAGGGGACCACTATGGCTACACCTTT